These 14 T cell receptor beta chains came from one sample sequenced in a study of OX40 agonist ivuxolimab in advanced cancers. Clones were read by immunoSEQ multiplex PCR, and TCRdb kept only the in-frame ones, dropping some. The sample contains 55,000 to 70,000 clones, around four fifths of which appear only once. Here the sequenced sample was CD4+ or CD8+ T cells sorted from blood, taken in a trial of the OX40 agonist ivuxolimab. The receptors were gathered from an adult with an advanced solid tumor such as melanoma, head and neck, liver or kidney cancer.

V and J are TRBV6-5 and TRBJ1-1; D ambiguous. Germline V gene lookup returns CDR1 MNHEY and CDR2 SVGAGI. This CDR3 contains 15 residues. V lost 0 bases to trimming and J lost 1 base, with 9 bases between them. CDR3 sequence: CASSYSRSRNTEAFF. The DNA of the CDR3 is TGTGCCAGCAGTTACTCGAGAAGCAGGAACACTGAAGCTTTCTTT.

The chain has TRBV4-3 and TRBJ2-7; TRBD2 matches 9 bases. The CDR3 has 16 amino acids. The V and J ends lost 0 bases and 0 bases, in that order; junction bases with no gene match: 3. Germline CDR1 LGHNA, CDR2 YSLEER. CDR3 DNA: TGCGCCAGCAGCCAAGATTTTAGCGGGAGCTCCTACGAGCAGTACTTC. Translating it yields CASSQDFSGSSYEQYF.

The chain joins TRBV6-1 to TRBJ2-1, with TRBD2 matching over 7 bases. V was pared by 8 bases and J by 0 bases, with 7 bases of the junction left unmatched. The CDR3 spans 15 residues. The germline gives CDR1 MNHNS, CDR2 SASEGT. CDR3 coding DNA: TGTGCCAGCTTTTGGAGCGGGGACTCCTACAATGAGCAGTTCTTC. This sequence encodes CASFWSGDSYNEQFF.

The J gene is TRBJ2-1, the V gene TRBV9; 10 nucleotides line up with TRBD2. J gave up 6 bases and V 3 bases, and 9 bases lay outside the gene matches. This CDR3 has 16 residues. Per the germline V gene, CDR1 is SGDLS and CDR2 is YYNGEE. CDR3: CASSAVTSGAINEQFF. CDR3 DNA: TGTGCCAGCAGCGCCGTCACTAGCGGGGCAATCAATGAGCAGTTCTTC. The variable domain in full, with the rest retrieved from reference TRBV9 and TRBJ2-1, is DSGVTQTPKHLITATGQRVTLRCSPRSGDLSVYWYQQSLDQGLQFLIQYYNGEERAKGNILERFSAQQFPDLHSELNLSSLELGDSALYFCASSAVTSGAINEQFFGPGTRLTVL.

In nucleotides, the CDR3 is TGCGCCAGCAGCTCGACAGACCCCTCTGGAAACACCATATATTTT. This sequence encodes CASSSTDPSGNTIYF. The chain links TRBV5-1 to TRBJ1-3, with D possibly being TRBD1 (5 bases). V was trimmed by 3 bases and J by 0 bases, leaving 10 bases between them. Germline values: CDR1 SGHRS, CDR2 YFSETQ. The CDR3 loop spans 15 amino acids.

The chain's CDR3 is CASSEDSAYEQYF. The CDR3, as DNA: TGCGCCAGCAGCGAGGACAGCGCCTACGAGCAGTACTTC. J is TRBJ2-7 and V is TRBV5-1; TRBD1 might be the D (6 bases). CDR3 length: 13 amino acids. Germline values: CDR1 SGHRS, CDR2 YFSETQ. The V gene lost 4 bases and the J gene lost 2 bases, with 10 bases spanning the gap.

The CDR3 loop reads CASSFQGGTDTQYF. CDR3 DNA: TGTGCCAGCAGCTTTCAAGGTGGCACAGATACGCAGTATTTT. V gene TRBV7-8 combines with J gene TRBJ2-3; D is ambiguous. Germline CDR1 SGHVS, CDR2 FQNEAQ. Trimming pared 3 bases from V and 1 base from J, leaving 8 bases between. The CDR3 extends over 14 amino acids.

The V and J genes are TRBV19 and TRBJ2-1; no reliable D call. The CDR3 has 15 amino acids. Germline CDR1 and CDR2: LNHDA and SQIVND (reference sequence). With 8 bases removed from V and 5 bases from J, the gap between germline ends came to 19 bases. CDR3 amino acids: CASGVGPYVDNEQFF. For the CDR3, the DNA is TGTGCCAGTGGGGTCGGGCCATATGTGGACAATGAGCAGTTCTTC.

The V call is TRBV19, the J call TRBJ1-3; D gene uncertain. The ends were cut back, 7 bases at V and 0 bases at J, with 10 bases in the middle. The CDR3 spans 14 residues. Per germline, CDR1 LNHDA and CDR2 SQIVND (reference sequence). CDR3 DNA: TGTGCCAGTACCCCAGTAGACTCTGGAAACACCATATATTTT. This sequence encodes CASTPVDSGNTIYF.

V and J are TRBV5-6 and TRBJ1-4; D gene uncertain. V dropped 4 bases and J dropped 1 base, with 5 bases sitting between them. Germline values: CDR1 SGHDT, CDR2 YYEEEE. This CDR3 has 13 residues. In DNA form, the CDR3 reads TGTGCCAGCAGCATTGGAACTAATGAAAAACTGTTTTTT. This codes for CASSIGTNEKLFF.

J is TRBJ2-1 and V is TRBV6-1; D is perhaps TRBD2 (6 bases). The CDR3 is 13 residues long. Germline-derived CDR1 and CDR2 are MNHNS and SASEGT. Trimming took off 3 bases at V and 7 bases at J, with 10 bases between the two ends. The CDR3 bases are TGTGCCAGCAGTGAGGACTATTGGAATGAGCAGTTCTTC. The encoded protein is CASSEDYWNEQFF.

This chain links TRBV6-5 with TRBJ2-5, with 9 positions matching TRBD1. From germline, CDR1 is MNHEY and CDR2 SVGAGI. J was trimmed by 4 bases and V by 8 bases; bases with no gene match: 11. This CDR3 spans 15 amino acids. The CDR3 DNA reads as TGTGCCAGCGGACAACAGGGGGCTCCTCGAGAGACCCAGTACTTC. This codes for CASGQQGAPRETQYF.

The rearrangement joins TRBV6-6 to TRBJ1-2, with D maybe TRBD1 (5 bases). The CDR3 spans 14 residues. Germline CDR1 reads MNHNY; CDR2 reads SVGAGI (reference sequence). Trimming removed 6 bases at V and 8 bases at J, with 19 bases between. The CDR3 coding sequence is TGTGCCAGCAGCCGGGACCGACAACGCCTGGGCTACACCTTC. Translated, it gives CASSRDRQRLGYTF.

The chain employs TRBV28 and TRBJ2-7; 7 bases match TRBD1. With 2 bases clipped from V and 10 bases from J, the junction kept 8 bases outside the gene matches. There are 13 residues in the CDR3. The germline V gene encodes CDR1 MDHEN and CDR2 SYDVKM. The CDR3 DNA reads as TGTGCCAGCAGTTTACATTCGGACAGGCCACAGTACTTC. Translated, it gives CASSLHSDRPQYF.